The 27 T cell receptor beta chains below come from one sample, sequenced in a study of shared clonotypes between healthy human individuals. Sequencing used immunoSEQ multiplex PCR; TCRdb keeps in-frame clones, though not all of them. The repertoire has some 1 million clones, approximately 70% of them found once; the top ten carry approximately 1.5%. The source material was memory CD4+ T cells sorted from blood. Described subset: CD45RA-negative fraction. These receptors were obtained from a man younger than 35 in good health.

With respect to this clone: This CDR3 is also generated by other DNA sequences in the sample. The gene calls are TRBV7-2 and TRBJ2-7; 8 bases line up with TRBD2. From germline, CDR1 is SGHTA and CDR2 FQGNSA. V trimming: 2 bases; J trimming: 2 bases; junction bases outside the gene matches: 5. This CDR3 contains 15 residues. The CDR3 sequence: CASSLLAGGPYEQYF. In nucleotides, the CDR3 is TGTGCCAGCAGCTTATTGGCGGGGGGCCCCTACGAGCAGTACTTC.

A note on this clone: Germline is not matched at one junction end, which may reflect a read error. The chain couples TRBV7-7 to TRBJ2-5; no clear D. This CDR3 comprises 14 residues. Germline CDR1 SSHAT, CDR2 FNYEAQ (reference sequence). The CDR3 DNA follows: TGTGCTAGCAGCCCCCTTGGCCTCCAAGAGACCCAGTACTTC. It yields the protein CASSPLGLQETQYF.

About this clone itself: This CDR3 is also generated by other DNA sequences in the sample. The chain links TRBV27 to TRBJ2-5; tentative D call: TRBD2 (5 bases). The V and J ends lost 6 bases and 1 base respectively, with 9 bases between them. CDR1 and CDR2 from the germline V gene are MNHEY and SMNVEV (reference sequence). This CDR3 spans 13 amino acids. The CDR3 DNA sequence: TGTGCCAGCAGCCGTGGACTCCAAGAGACCCAGTACTTC. This encodes CASSRGLQETQYF.

The rearrangement links TRBV21-1 to TRBJ2-1; the D segment call TRBD2 is taken from the table without a DNA check. TRBV21-1 is recorded as a pseudogene. This CDR3 is 13 amino acids long. DNA of the CDR3: TGTGCCAGCAGCCAAAGACTCAACAATGAGCAGTTCTTC. Translated, it gives CASSQRLNNEQFF.

The J gene is TRBJ2-7, the V gene TRBV6-6; 9 bases line up with TRBD2. The CDR3 totals 14 residues. V shed 5 bases and J 5 bases; nucleotides not matched to a gene: 7. The germline gives CDR1 MNHNY, CDR2 SVGAGI (reference sequence). CDR3 nucleotides: TGTGCCAGCAGTACCGGGACTAGCCGCGACGAGCAGTACTTC. It yields the protein CASSTGTSRDEQYF.

This clone showed up just a few times. The chain is built from TRBV7-9 and TRBJ1-5; TRBD1 aligns across 7 bases. With 4 bases clipped from V and 6 bases from J, the junction kept 18 bases outside the gene matches. The CDR3 length is 18 residues. Germline lookup yields CDR1 SEHNR and CDR2 FQNEAQ (reference sequence). Here the CDR3 DNA reads TGTGCCAGCAGCTATGACGACGGGTGGACAGGCTACGGTCAGCCCCAGCATTTT. It codes for CASSYDDGWTGYGQPQHF.

The count of this clone is one. The chain links TRBV6-4 to TRBJ1-1, with 9 bases lining up with TRBD1. Germline V gene sequence: CDR1 MRHNA, CDR2 SNTAGT. Trimming cost V 3 bases and J 6 bases; bases outside gene matches: 8. The CDR3 contains 15 residues. The CDR3 protein is CASSETGTGRAEAFF. CDR3 in DNA: TGTGCCAGCAGTGAAACCGGGACAGGGAGGGCTGAAGCTTTCTTT.

The V and J genes are TRBV7-9 and TRBJ2-5, with a possible D match to TRBD2 (5 bases). This CDR3 contains 13 residues. Per the germline V gene, CDR1 is SEHNR and CDR2 is FQNEAQ (reference sequence). Trimming shortened V by 3 bases and J by 8 bases, and 13 bases separated the two germline ends. DNA of the CDR3: TGTGCCAGCAGCTTGGGCTACCGGGAAACCCAGTACTTC. Translated: CASSLGYRETQYF.

The chain recombines TRBV10-2 with TRBJ2-2; no definite D call. The V gene's germline CDR1 is WSHSY and CDR2 SAAADI. Trimming took 7 bases from V and 5 from J, leaving 8 bases between them. This CDR3 is 12 amino acids long. CDR3 coding DNA: TGCGCCAGCACCCGATCGACCGGGGAGCTGTTTTTT. It encodes CASTRSTGELFF.

This clone was seen only once. The rearrangement joins TRBV5-1 to TRBJ2-7, with TRBD1 matching 7 bases. Germline V gives CDR1 SGHRS, CDR2 YFSETQ. V lost 4 bases and J lost 2; bases outside the gene matches: 9. The CDR3 is 15 amino acids. The CDR3 loop reads CASSARGTGAYEQYF. CDR3 DNA: TGCGCCAGCAGCGCCCGAGGAACAGGGGCCTACGAGCAGTACTTC.

The chain uses TRBV27 and TRBJ2-3; D unclear. From germline, CDR1 is MNHEY and CDR2 SMNVEV (reference sequence). The CDR3 is 13 amino acids. V was shortened by 6 bases and J by 5 bases, with 12 bases between the two germline ends. Written as DNA, the CDR3 is TGTGCCAGCAGGCTAGGCGTCCGAGATACGCAGTATTTT. Its translation is CASRLGVRDTQYF.

The genes are TRBV30 and TRBJ2-7; D is possibly TRBD1 or TRBD2 (6 bases each). The CDR3 is 13 amino acids. The germline CDR1 and CDR2 sequences are GTSNPN and SVGIG (reference sequence). V gave up 0 bases and J gave up 12 bases, with 18 bases separating them. The CDR3 DNA reads TGTGCCTGGAGTGTAGTGGTGGGGGGCCGTCTGTACTTC. Its protein product is CAWSVVVGGRLYF. The complete variable domain, with remaining parts taken from reference TRBV30 and TRBJ2-7, reads SQTIHQWPATLVQPVGSPLSLECTVEGTSNPNLYWYRQAAGRGLQLLFYSVGIGQISSEVPQNLSASRPQDRQFILSSKKLLLSDSGFYLCAWSVVVGGRLYFGPGTRLTVT.

The chain has TRBV6-5 and TRBJ1-2; D gene ambiguous. Trimming cost V 2 bases and J 1 base, with 5 bases left between them. The CDR3 runs to 13 residues. Germline V gives CDR1 MNHEY, CDR2 SVGAGI. The CDR3 region has the DNA TGTGCCAGCAGTTACGAGCGTAACTATGGCTACACCTTC. Protein: CASSYERNYGYTF.

The chain links TRBV7-2 to TRBJ2-5, with 10 bases aligning to TRBD2. Germline V lookup: CDR1 SGHTA, CDR2 FQGNSA. The CDR3 has 15 amino acids. Trimming took 5 bases from V and 3 from J; bases not matched to a gene: 6. CDR3 protein: CASSPTSGLEETQYF. The CDR3 DNA is TGTGCCAGCAGCCCGACTAGCGGGTTGGAAGAGACCCAGTACTTC.

The J gene is TRBJ1-2, the V gene TRBV5-6; the D is unclear. Germline CDR1 and CDR2: SGHDT and YYEEEE. The CDR3 covers 14 residues. V lost 2 bases, J lost 2 bases, and 10 bases lay in between. CDR3 loop: CASSLYRANYGYTF. For the CDR3, the DNA is TGTGCCAGCAGCTTATACCGGGCAAACTATGGCTACACCTTC.

This chain uses TRBV6-5 with TRBJ1-4; TRBD1 matches 7 bases. From germline, CDR1 is MNHEY and CDR2 SVGAGI. The trim removed 6 bases at V and 4 bases at J, leaving 8 bases unmatched. This CDR3 spans 15 amino acids. For the CDR3, the DNA is TGTGCCAGCAGGCGGGACAGCAAAAATAATGAAAAACTGTTTTTT. Translating it yields CASRRDSKNNEKLFF.

The chain couples TRBV5-5 to TRBJ1-5, with D uncertain. From germline, CDR1 is SGHKS and CDR2 YYEKEE (reference sequence). V was pared by 4 bases and J by 5 bases, with 13 bases between. This CDR3 is built from 14 residues. DNA for the CDR3: TGTGCCAGCAGCCAGACACGGTTGGATCAGCCCCAGCATTTT. It encodes CASSQTRLDQPQHF.

V and J are TRBV11-2 and TRBJ1-4; perhaps TRBD1 as D (6 bases). Germline CDR1 is SGHAT and CDR2 is FQNNGV. Trimming took 4 bases from V and 3 from J, leaving 12 bases between them. The CDR3 covers 15 residues. Written as DNA, the CDR3 is TGTGCCAGCAGCTCTTCGACAGGTTCTAATGAAAAACTGTTTTTT. Translated, it gives CASSSSTGSNEKLFF.

The V gene is TRBV27, the J gene TRBJ1-2; D is unresolved. Deletions cut 3 bases from V and 1 base from J, with 6 bases between. This CDR3 is built from 13 residues. Germline values: CDR1 MNHEY, CDR2 SMNVEV (reference sequence). The CDR3 sequence is CASSFANNYGYTF. CDR3 nucleotide sequence: TGTGCCAGCAGTTTTGCGAATAACTATGGCTACACCTTC.

Details on this clone: A read error is the likely source, as a far larger clone sits one nucleotide away. The chain links TRBV5-1 to TRBJ1-5; D call uncertain. The V gene lost 0 bases and the J gene lost 0 bases, with 7 bases spanning the gap. Germline V gene lookup returns CDR1 SGHRS and CDR2 YFSETQ. The CDR3 runs 15 residues. The CDR3 region is CASSLAGNSNQPQHF. The CDR3 bases are TGCGCCAGCAGCTTGGCTGGGAATAGCAATCAGCCCCAGCATTTT.

The rearrangement joins TRBV2 to TRBJ2-1; 9 bases map to TRBD2. V shed 7 bases, J shed 13 bases, and the junction held 5 bases outside the gene matches. In germline, CDR1 is SNHLY, CDR2 FYNNEI. This CDR3 has 11 amino acids. The CDR3 nucleotides are TGTGCCAGCACGGCGGGGGGGCCCCAGTTCTTC. Its protein product is CASTAGGPQFF.

This chain links TRBV7-2 with TRBJ1-5; perhaps TRBD1 as D (5 bases). V was trimmed by 5 bases and J by 8 bases, leaving 16 bases between them. Germline CDR1 reads SGHTA; CDR2 reads FQGNSA. This CDR3 contains 14 residues. The chain's CDR3 is CASSRGTGYEPQHF. Written as DNA, the CDR3 is TGTGCCAGCAGCCGCGGGACCGGCTATGAGCCCCAGCATTTT. Full variable domain (outside the CDR3, taken from reference TRBV7-2 and TRBJ1-5): GAGVSQSPSNKVTEKGKDVELRCDPISGHTALYWYRQSLGQGLEFLIYFQGNSAPDKSGLPSDRFSAERTGGSVSTLTIQRTQQEDSAVYLCASSRGTGYEPQHFGDGTRLSIL.

The chain uses TRBV11-3 and TRBJ2-1; D remains unclear. Trimming stripped 0 bases from V and 5 bases from J, with 5 bases between. The CDR3 spans 13 residues. Per the germline V gene, CDR1 is SGHNT and CDR2 is YENEEA. This CDR3 reads CASSLDIHNEQFF. The CDR3 bases are TGTGCCAGCAGCTTAGATATACACAATGAGCAGTTCTTC.

The V gene is TRBV7-2, the J gene TRBJ1-3, with D possibly matching TRBD1 (6 bases). With 4 bases removed from V and 0 bases from J, the gap between germline ends came to 16 bases. The CDR3 runs 17 residues. Germline CDR1 is SGHTA and CDR2 is FQGNSA. DNA of the CDR3: TGTGCCAGCAGCTCACCCCAGGGGACTAACTCTGGAAACACCATATATTTT. It is translated as CASSSPQGTNSGNTIYF.

As regards this clone: This sample also contains other DNA sequences that code for the same CDR3. The chain uses TRBV18 and TRBJ1-2; D ambiguous. V was pared by 3 bases and J by 3 bases, with 11 bases between. Looked up from germline, CDR1 is KGHSH and CDR2 is LQKENI. The CDR3 runs to 14 residues. Here the CDR3 reads CASSPSSGDYGYTF. The CDR3 DNA reads as TGTGCCAGCTCACCTTCCTCCGGAGACTATGGCTACACCTTC.

The chain joins TRBV19 to TRBJ2-2; D might be TRBD2 (7 bases). The germline gives CDR1 LNHDA, CDR2 SQIVND (reference sequence). The CDR3 runs 19 residues. Trimming left V 4 bases short and J 1 base short, with 22 bases between. CDR3 sequence: CASSNGRGAGLMNTGELFF. In DNA form, the CDR3 reads TGTGCCAGTAGTAACGGCCGGGGGGCCGGACTTATGAACACCGGGGAGCTGTTTTTT. Complete variable domain (other parts from reference TRBV19 and TRBJ2-2): DGGITQSPKYLFRKEGQNVTLSCEQNLNHDAMYWYRQDPGQGLRLIYYSQIVNDFQKGDIAEGYSVSREKKESFPLTVTSAQKNPTAFYLCASSNGRGAGLMNTGELFFGEGSRLTVL.

The V call is TRBV27, the J call TRBJ1-6; TRBD1 might be the D (6 bases). This CDR3 is 14 amino acids long. Germline CDR1 reads MNHEY; CDR2 reads SMNVEV (reference sequence). V was shortened by 4 bases and J by 2 bases, with 6 bases between the two germline ends. CDR3 DNA: TGTGCCAGCAGTTCAGGGGCCTATAATTCACCCCTCCACTTT. It translates to CASSSGAYNSPLHF.